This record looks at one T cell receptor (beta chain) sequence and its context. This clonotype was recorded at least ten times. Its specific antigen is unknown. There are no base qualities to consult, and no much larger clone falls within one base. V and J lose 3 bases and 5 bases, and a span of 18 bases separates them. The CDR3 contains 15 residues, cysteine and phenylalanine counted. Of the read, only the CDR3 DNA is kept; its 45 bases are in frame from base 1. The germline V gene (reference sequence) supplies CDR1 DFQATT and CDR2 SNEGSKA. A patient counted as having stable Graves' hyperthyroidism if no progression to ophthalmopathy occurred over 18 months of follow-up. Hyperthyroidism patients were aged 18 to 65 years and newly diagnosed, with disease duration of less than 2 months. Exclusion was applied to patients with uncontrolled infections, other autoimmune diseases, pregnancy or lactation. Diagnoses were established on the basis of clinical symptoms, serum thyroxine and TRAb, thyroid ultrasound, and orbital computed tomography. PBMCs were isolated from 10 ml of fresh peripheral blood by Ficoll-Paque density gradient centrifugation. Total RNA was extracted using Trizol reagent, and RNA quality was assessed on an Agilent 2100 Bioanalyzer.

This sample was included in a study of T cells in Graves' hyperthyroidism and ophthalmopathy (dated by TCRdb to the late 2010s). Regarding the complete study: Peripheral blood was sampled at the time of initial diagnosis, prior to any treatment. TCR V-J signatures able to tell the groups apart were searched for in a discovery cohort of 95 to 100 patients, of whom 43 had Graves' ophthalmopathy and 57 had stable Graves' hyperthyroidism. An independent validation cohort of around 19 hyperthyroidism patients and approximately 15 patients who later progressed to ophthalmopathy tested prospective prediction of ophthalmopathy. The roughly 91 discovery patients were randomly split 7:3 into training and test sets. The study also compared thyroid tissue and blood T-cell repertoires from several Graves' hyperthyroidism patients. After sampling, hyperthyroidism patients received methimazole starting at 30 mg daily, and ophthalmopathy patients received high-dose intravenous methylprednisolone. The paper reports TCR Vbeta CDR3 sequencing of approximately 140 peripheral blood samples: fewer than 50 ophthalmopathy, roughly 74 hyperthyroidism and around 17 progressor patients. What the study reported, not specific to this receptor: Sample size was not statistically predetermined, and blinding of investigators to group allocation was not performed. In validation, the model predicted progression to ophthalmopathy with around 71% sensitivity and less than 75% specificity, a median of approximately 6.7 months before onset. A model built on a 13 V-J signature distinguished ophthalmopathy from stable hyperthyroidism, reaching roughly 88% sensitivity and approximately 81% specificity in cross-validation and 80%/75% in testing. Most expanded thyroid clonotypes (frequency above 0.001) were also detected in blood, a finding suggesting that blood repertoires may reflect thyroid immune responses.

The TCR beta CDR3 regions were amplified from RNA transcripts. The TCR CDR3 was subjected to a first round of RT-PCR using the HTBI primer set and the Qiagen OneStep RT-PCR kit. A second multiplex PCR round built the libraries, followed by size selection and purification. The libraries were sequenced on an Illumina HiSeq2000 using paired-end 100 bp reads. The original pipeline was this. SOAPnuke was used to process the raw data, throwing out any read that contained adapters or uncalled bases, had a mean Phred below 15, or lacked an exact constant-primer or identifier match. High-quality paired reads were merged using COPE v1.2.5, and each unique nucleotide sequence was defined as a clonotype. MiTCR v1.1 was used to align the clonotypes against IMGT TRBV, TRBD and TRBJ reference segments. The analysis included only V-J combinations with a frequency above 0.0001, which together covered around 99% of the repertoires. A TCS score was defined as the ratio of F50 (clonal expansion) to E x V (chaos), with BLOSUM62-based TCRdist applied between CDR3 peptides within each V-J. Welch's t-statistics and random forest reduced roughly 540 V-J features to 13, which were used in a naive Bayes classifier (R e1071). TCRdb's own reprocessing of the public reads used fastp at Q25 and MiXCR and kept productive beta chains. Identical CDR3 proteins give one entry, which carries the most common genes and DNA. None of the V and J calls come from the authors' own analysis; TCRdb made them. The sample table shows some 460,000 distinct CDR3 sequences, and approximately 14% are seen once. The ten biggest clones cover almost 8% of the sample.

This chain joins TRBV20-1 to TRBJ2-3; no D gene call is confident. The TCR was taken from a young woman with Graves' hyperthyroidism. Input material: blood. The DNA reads TGCAGTGCTAGCGGGCAATATACTGTCGGAGATACGCAGTATTTT. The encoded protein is CSASGQYTVGDTQYF.